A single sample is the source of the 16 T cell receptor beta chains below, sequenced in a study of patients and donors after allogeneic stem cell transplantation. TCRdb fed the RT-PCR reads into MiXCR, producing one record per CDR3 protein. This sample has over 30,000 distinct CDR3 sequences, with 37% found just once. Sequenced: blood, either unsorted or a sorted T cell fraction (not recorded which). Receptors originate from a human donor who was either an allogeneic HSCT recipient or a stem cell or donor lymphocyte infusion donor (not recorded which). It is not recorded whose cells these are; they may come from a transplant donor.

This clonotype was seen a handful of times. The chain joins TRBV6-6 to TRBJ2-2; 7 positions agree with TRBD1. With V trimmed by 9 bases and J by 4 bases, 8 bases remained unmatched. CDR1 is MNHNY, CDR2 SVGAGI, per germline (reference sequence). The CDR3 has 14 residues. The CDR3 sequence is CASIEGATTGELFF. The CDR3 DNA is TGTGCCAGTATAGAGGGGGCGACCACCGGGGAGCTGTTTTTT.

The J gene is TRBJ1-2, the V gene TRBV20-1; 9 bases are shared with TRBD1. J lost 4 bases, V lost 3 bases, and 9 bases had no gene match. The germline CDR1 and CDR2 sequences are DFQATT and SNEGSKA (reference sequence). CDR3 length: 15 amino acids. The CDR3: CSARHDRGKVYGYTF. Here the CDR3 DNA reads TGCAGTGCTAGGCACGACAGGGGGAAGGTCTATGGCTACACCTTC.

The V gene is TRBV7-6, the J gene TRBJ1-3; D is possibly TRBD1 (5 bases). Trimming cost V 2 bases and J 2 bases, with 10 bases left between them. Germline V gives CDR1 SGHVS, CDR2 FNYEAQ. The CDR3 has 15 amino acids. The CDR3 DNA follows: TGTGCCAGCAGCTTAAAGGGGAAGGCTGGAAACACCATATATTTT. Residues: CASSLKGKAGNTIYF.

CDR3 residues: CASRSTGILNTEAFF. CDR3 bases: TGTGCCAGCCGCTCCACAGGGATCCTGAACACTGAAGCTTTCTTT. This chain connects TRBV10-3 to TRBJ1-1; possible D gene TRBD1, 6 bases. The V gene lost 10 bases and the J gene lost 0 bases, with 18 bases spanning the gap. Per the germline V gene, CDR1 is ENHRY and CDR2 is SYGVKD. This CDR3 contains 15 residues.

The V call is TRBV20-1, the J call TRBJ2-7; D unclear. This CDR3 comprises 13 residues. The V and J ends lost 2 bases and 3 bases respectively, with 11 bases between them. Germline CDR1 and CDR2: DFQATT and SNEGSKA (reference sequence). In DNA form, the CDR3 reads TGCAGTGCTAGACCCCCCCTGAGCTACGAGCAGTACTTC. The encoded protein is CSARPPLSYEQYF.

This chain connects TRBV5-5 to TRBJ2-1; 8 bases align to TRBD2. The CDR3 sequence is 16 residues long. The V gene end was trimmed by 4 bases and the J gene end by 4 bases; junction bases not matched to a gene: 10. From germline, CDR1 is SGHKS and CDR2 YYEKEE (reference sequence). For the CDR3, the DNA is TGTGCCAGCAGCCTAGGACTAGCCCCCGTTTACAATGAGCAGTTCTTC. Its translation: CASSLGLAPVYNEQFF. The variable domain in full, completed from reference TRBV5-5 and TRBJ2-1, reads DAGVTQSPTHLIKTRGQQVTLRCSPISGHKSVSWYQQVLGQGPQFIFQYYEKEERGRGNFPDRFSARQFPNYSSELNVNALLLGDSALYLCASSLGLAPVYNEQFFGPGTRLTVL.

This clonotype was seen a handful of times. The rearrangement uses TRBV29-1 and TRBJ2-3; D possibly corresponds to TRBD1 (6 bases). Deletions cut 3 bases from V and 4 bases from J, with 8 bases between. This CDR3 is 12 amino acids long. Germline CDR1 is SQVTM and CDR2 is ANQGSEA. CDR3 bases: TGCAGCGTTGAGAACAGGGCAGATACGCAGTATTTT. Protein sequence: CSVENRADTQYF.

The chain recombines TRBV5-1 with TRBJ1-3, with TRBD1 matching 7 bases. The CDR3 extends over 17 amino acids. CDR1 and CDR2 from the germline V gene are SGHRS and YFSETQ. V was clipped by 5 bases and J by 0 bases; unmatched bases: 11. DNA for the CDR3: TGCGCCAGCAGTCTAGGGACAGAAGGGAACTCTGGAAACACCATATATTTT. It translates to CASSLGTEGNSGNTIYF.

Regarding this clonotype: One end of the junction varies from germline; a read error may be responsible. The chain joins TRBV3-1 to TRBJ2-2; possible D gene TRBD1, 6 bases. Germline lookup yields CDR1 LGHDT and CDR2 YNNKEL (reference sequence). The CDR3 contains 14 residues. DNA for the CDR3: TGTGCCAGCAGCCAAGCGGGACATACCGGGAAGCTGTTTTTT. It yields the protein CASSQAGHTGKLFF.

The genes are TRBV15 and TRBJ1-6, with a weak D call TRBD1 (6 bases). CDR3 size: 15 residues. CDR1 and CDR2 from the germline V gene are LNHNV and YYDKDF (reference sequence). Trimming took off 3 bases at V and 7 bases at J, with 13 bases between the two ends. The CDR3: CATSSQGPQNSPLHF. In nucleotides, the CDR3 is TGTGCCACCAGCAGCCAGGGGCCGCAAAATTCACCCCTCCACTTT. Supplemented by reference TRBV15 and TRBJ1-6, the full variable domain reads DAMVIQNPRYQVTQFGKPVTLSCSQTLNHNVMYWYQQKSSQAPKLLFHYYDKDFNNEADTPDNFQSRRPNTSFCFLDIRSPGLGDTAMYLCATSSQGPQNSPLHFGNGTRLTVT.

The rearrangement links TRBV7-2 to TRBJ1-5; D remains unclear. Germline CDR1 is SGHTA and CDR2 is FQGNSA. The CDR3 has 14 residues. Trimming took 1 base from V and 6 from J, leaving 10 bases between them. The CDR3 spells CASSLGNMGQPQHF. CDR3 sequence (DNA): TGTGCCAGCAGCTTAGGGAATATGGGTCAGCCCCAGCATTTT. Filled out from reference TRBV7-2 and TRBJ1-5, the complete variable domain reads GAGVSQSPSNKVTEKGKDVELRCDPISGHTALYWYRQSLGQGLEFLIYFQGNSAPDKSGLPSDRFSAERTGGSVSTLTIQRTQQEDSAVYLCASSLGNMGQPQHFGDGTRLSIL.

The CDR3 DNA reads as TGTGCCAGCAGTTTATTCGGGACACACTATGGCTACACCTTC. Translated, it gives CASSLFGTHYGYTF. J is TRBJ1-2 and V is TRBV27; D might be TRBD1 (6 bases). CDR1 is MNHEY, CDR2 SMNVEV, per germline (reference sequence). This CDR3 has 14 residues. V dropped 1 base and J dropped 3 bases, with 9 bases sitting between them.

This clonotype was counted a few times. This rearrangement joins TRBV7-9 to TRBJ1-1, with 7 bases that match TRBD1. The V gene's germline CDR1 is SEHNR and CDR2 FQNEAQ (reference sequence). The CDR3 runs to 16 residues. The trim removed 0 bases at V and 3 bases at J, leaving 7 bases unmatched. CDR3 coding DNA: TGTGCCAGCAGCTTAGCTCTGGCAGGGGGGCACACTGAAGCTTTCTTT. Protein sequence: CASSLALAGGHTEAFF.

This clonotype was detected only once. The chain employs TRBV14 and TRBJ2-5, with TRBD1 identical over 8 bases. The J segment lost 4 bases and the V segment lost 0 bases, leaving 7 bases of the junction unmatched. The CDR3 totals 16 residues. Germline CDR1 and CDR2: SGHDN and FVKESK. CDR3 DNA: TGTGCCAGCAGCCAAGACAGGGGGCTTTGGGGAGAGACCCAGTACTTC. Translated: CASSQDRGLWGETQYF. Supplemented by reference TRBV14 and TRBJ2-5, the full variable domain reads EAGVTQFPSHSVIEKGQTVTLRCDPISGHDNLYWYRRVMGKEIKFLLHFVKESKQDESGMPNNRFLAERTGGTYSTLKVQPAELEDSGVYFCASSQDRGLWGETQYFGPGTRLLVL.

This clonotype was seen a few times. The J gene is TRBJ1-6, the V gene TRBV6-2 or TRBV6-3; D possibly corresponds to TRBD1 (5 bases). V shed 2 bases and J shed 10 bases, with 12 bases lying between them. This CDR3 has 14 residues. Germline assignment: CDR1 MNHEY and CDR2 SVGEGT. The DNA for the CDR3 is TGTGCCAGCAGTTACGGCAGGGACGGGTCACCCCTCCACTTT. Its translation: CASSYGRDGSPLHF.

CDR3 bases: TGTGCCAGCAGCTACGGCAGGGGCAGGTACCCCACCGGGGAGCTGTTTTTT. Amino acids: CASSYGRGRYPTGELFF. The genes are TRBV7-6 and TRBJ2-2; tentative D call: TRBD1 (6 bases). This CDR3 region has 17 residues. The germline V gene encodes CDR1 SGHVS and CDR2 FNYEAQ. Trimming pared 4 bases from V and 4 bases from J, leaving 19 bases between.